These 21 T cell receptor beta chains originate from one sample sequenced in a study of identical twins. TCRdb independently ran MiXCR on the 5' RACE reads; one entry per CDR3 protein. The table shows around 960,000 distinct CDR3 sequences, with about 12% occurring only once. These same records also appear under a second study, on yellow fever vaccine responses in identical twins.

The sample taken for sequencing was PBMCs. The receptors derive from a woman under 30 in good health.

In its sample, this clonotype was seen a few times. This chain connects TRBV12-3 or TRBV12-4 to TRBJ1-5, with D uncertain. The length of the CDR3 is 16 residues. Trimming stripped 3 bases from V and 2 bases from J, with 14 bases between. The CDR3 DNA reads TGTGCCAGCAGTTTGGGCAAGCAAGCTGGCAATCAGCCCCAGCATTTT. This codes for CASSLGKQAGNQPQHF.

The chain recombines TRBV5-8 with TRBJ1-1, with unresolved D. Germline V CDR1 and CDR2: SGHTS, YDEGEE. With 1 base removed from V and 6 bases from J, the gap between germline ends came to 4 bases. The CDR3 covers 11 residues. The CDR3 sequence: CASSLLAEAFF. CDR3 DNA sequence: TGTGCCAGCAGCTTGCTGGCTGAAGCTTTCTTT.

The V call is TRBV15, the J call TRBJ1-1; D is unresolved. V was clipped by 1 base and J by 3 bases, with 6 bases between them. CDR1 is LNHNV and CDR2 is YYDKDF in the germline V gene (reference sequence). CDR3 length: 13 amino acids. The DNA of the CDR3 is TGTGCCACCAGCAGAGCTGCCGACACTGAAGCTTTCTTT. This sequence encodes CATSRAADTEAFF. Full variable domain (missing parts from reference TRBV15 and TRBJ1-1): DAMVIQNPRYQVTQFGKPVTLSCSQTLNHNVMYWYQQKSSQAPKLLFHYYDKDFNNEADTPDNFQSRRPNTSFCFLDIRSPGLGDTAMYLCATSRAADTEAFFGQGTRLTVV.

The V and J genes are TRBV6-1 and TRBJ2-3; TRBD2 aligns across 10 bases. V was clipped by 7 bases and J by 4 bases; unmatched bases: 8. CDR1 MNHNS and CDR2 SASEGT come from the germline V gene. The CDR3 covers 15 residues. The CDR3 bases are TGTGCCAGCATGGCCGGGCTAGCGGGAGCAGATACGCAGTATTTT. This encodes CASMAGLAGADTQYF.

This clonotype occurred many times. CDR3 nucleotide sequence: TGTGCCAGCAGCGTAGGGGGTCGTGATGAAAAACTGTTTTTT. It specifies CASSVGGRDEKLFF. V is TRBV27 and J is TRBJ1-4, with a possible D match to TRBD1 (6 bases). This CDR3 has 14 amino acids. The V gene lost 6 bases and the J gene lost 6 bases, with 14 bases spanning the gap. Germline V CDR1 and CDR2: MNHEY, SMNVEV (reference sequence).

This clonotype was seen a handful of times. This chain joins TRBV6-1 and TRBJ1-3; D perhaps matches TRBD1 (6 bases). The CDR3 extends over 16 amino acids. Germline values: CDR1 MNHNS, CDR2 SASEGT. Trimming took off 6 bases at V and 7 bases at J, with 22 bases between the two ends. The CDR3 region has the DNA TGTGCCAGCAGGCTACAGGGTCTGTCCGGGTTGAACACCATATATTTT. This translates into CASRLQGLSGLNTIYF.

The table lists this clonotype with many counts. The rearrangement links TRBV5-1 to TRBJ2-1, with 8 bases lining up with TRBD2. Looked up from germline, CDR1 is SGHRS and CDR2 is YFSETQ. Losses at the gene ends were 4 bases for V and 5 bases for J; bases not matched to a gene: 5. CDR3 length: 14 amino acids. The CDR3 region is CASSTGTRNNEQFF. In DNA, the CDR3 is TGCGCCAGCAGCACCGGGACTAGAAACAATGAGCAGTTCTTC.

The table lists this clonotype with a few counts. The chain has TRBV2 and TRBJ2-1, with D tentatively TRBD2 (6 bases). The CDR3 has 14 residues. V shed 7 bases and J shed 2 bases, with 12 bases lying between them. Germline lookup yields CDR1 SNHLY and CDR2 FYNNEI. The CDR3: CASNTPGAYNEQFF. As DNA, the CDR3 is TGTGCCAGCAATACCCCGGGGGCCTACAATGAGCAGTTCTTC.

This clonotype occurred many times. The chain joins TRBV27 to TRBJ1-5; weak D call: TRBD1 (5 bases). This CDR3 comprises 13 residues. From germline, CDR1 is MNHEY and CDR2 SMNVEV (reference sequence). The V gene lost 5 bases and the J gene lost 5 bases, with 10 bases spanning the gap. CDR3 coding DNA: TGTGCCAGCAGTATAAGGGGTTATCAGCCCCAGCATTTT. It codes for CASSIRGYQPQHF.

V is TRBV7-2 and J is TRBJ2-5; D remains unclear. Germline V gene sequence: CDR1 SGHTA, CDR2 FQGNSA. This CDR3 is 12 amino acids long. Trimming removed 5 bases at V and 5 bases at J, with 9 bases between. CDR3 nucleotide sequence: TGTGCCAGCAGCCCGGCTCGGGAGACCCAGTACTTC. Protein product: CASSPARETQYF.

The chain is built from TRBV20-1 and TRBJ2-3; D gene uncertain. From germline, CDR1 is DFQATT and CDR2 SNEGSKA (reference sequence). V lost 5 bases and J 0 bases, leaving 21 bases between the germline ends. This CDR3 is 17 amino acids long. This CDR3 reads CSADSGFWADSTDTQYF. The CDR3 bases are TGCAGTGCTGACTCGGGTTTTTGGGCTGATAGCACAGATACGCAGTATTTT.

This clonotype was counted only a few times. The chain is built from TRBV5-1 and TRBJ1-2, with 8 nucleotides matching TRBD1. Germline V gene lookup returns CDR1 SGHRS and CDR2 YFSETQ. Trimming took 4 bases from V and 0 from J; bases not matched to a gene: 8. The CDR3 is 16 amino acids. CDR3 region: CASSTGTGTANYGYTF. The DNA of the CDR3 is TGCGCCAGCAGCACTGGGACAGGCACAGCTAACTATGGCTACACCTTC.

This clonotype was seen more than once but under ten times. The genes are TRBV5-1 and TRBJ1-1; D gene unclear. CDR3 size: 15 residues. From germline, CDR1 is SGHRS and CDR2 YFSETQ. The ends were cut back, 4 bases at V and 5 bases at J, with 18 bases in the middle. CDR3 sequence: CASSPFGERITEAFF. CDR3 coding DNA: TGCGCCAGCAGCCCCTTCGGGGAGCGCATTACTGAAGCTTTCTTT.

This clonotype has a handful of counts. The genes are TRBV7-9 and TRBJ1-2; D uncertain. V was clipped by 8 bases and J by 1 base, with 11 bases between them. The CDR3 runs 13 residues. From germline, CDR1 is SEHNR and CDR2 FQNEAQ (reference sequence). The CDR3 region is CASGPYLNYGYTF. The CDR3 DNA is TGTGCCAGCGGCCCATACCTTAACTATGGCTACACCTTC. Combining the CDR3 with reference TRBV7-9 and TRBJ1-2 gives the whole variable domain DTGVSQNPRHKITKRGQNVTFRCDPISEHNRLYWYRQTLGQGPEFLTYFQNEAQLEKSRLLSDRFSAERPKGSFSTLEIQRTEQGDSAMYLCASGPYLNYGYTFGSGTRLTVV.

The table lists this clonotype with a few counts. The chain links TRBV6-5 to TRBJ2-1; tentative D call: TRBD2 (6 bases). Germline V lookup: CDR1 MNHEY, CDR2 SVGAGI. This CDR3 region has 13 residues. V was cut by 4 bases and J by 6 bases, with 10 bases left in between. The DNA for the CDR3 is TGTGCCAGCAGTTTAGCGGCTGCCAATGAGCAGTTCTTC. Its translation is CASSLAAANEQFF.

CDR3 sequence reads: CASSLPPQEQYF. CDR3 nucleotide sequence: TGTGCCAGCAGCTTACCTCCCCAGGAGCAGTACTTC. The chain has TRBV7-6 and TRBJ2-7; D is unresolved. Trimming took off 2 bases at V and 7 bases at J, with 9 bases between the two ends. Germline-derived CDR1 and CDR2 are SGHVS and FNYEAQ. The CDR3 contains 12 residues.

The V and J genes are TRBV7-2 and TRBJ2-7, with 10 bases fitting TRBD1. V lost 3 bases to trimming and J lost 3 bases; unmatched junction nucleotides: 2. This CDR3 spans 14 amino acids. Germline V lookup: CDR1 SGHTA, CDR2 FQGNSA. The CDR3 DNA reads TGTGCCAGCAGCTTGGACAGGGGGAACTACGAGCAGTACTTC. Its protein is CASSLDRGNYEQYF.

This clonotype was counted a single time. The chain links TRBV6-2 or TRBV6-3 to TRBJ2-1, with TRBD2 matching 12 bases. Looked up from germline, CDR1 is MNHEY and CDR2 is SVGEGT. Trimming removed 5 bases from V and 6 bases from J; junction bases left unmatched: 11. The CDR3 is 17 residues long. The CDR3 bases are TGTGCCAGCAGTAAGACTAGCGGGAGAACCCTTTCCAATGAGCAGTTCTTC. Its protein product is CASSKTSGRTLSNEQFF.

This clonotype was counted ten times or more. V gene TRBV28 combines with J gene TRBJ1-3, with D hard to call. CDR1 and CDR2 from the germline V gene are MDHEN and SYDVKM. CDR3 length: 12 residues. The V and J ends lost 6 bases and 4 bases respectively, with 7 bases between them. CDR3 sequence: CASSWAGNTIYF. In DNA, the CDR3 is TGTGCCAGCAGCTGGGCGGGAAACACCATATATTTT.

This clonotype was seen at least ten times. The V and J genes are TRBV24-1 and TRBJ2-5; 10 bases are a match to TRBD1. Germline CDR1 reads KGHDR; CDR2 reads SFDVKD. This CDR3 is 12 amino acids long. V shed 10 bases and J 5 bases; nucleotides not matched to a gene: 3. This CDR3 is CATKDRGETQYF. The CDR3 DNA is TGTGCCACAAAGGACAGGGGGGAGACCCAGTACTTC.

This chain links TRBV12-3 or TRBV12-4 with TRBJ2-7; D is unclear. The CDR3 has 12 residues. V lost 1 base and J lost 5, with 6 bases in between. CDR3: CASSLGIDEQYF. The CDR3, as DNA: TGTGCCAGCAGTTTAGGTATAGACGAGCAGTACTTC.